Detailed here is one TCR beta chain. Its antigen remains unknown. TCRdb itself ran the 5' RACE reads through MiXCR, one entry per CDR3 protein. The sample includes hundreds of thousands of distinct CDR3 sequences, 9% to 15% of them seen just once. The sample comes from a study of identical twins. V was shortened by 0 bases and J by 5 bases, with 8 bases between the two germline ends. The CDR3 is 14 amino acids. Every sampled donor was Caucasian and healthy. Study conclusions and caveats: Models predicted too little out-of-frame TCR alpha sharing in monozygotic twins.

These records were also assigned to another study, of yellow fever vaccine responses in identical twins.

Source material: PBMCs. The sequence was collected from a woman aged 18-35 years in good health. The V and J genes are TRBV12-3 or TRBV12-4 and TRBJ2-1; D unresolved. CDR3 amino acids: CASSLAGLDNEQFF. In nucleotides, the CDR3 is TGTGCCAGCAGTTTAGCCGGTCTCGACAATGAGCAGTTCTTC.